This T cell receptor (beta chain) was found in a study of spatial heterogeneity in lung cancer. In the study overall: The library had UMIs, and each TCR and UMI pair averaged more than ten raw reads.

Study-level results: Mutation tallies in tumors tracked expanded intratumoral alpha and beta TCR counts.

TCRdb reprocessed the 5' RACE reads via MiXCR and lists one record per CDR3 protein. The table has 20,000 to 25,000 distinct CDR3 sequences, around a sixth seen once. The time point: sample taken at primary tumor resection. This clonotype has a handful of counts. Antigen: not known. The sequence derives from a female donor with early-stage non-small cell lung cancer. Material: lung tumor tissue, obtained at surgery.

The CDR3 sequence is CASSPRDIAYNEQFF. The CDR3 coding sequence is TGTGCCAGCAGTCCCCGGGACATTGCCTACAATGAGCAGTTCTTC. This chain connects TRBV28 to TRBJ2-1; D possibly corresponds to TRBD1 (6 bases). Looked up from germline, CDR1 is MDHEN and CDR2 is SYDVKM. The CDR3 is made up of 15 amino acids. Trimming took off 5 bases at V and 2 bases at J, with 13 bases between the two ends.